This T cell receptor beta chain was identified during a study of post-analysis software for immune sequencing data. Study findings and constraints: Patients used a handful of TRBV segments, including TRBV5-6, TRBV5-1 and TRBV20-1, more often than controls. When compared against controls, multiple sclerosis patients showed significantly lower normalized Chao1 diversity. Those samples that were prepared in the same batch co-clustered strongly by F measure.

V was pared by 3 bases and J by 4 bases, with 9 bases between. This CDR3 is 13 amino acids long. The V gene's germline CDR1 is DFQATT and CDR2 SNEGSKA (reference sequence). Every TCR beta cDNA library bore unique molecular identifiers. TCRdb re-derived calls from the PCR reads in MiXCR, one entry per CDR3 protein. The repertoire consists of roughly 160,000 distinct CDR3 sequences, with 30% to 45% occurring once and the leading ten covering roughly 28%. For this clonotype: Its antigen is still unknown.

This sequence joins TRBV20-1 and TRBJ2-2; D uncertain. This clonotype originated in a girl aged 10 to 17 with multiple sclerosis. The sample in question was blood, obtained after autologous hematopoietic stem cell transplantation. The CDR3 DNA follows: TGCAGTGCTAGGACCCAGTCCACCGGGGAGCTGTTTTTT. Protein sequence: CSARTQSTGELFF.